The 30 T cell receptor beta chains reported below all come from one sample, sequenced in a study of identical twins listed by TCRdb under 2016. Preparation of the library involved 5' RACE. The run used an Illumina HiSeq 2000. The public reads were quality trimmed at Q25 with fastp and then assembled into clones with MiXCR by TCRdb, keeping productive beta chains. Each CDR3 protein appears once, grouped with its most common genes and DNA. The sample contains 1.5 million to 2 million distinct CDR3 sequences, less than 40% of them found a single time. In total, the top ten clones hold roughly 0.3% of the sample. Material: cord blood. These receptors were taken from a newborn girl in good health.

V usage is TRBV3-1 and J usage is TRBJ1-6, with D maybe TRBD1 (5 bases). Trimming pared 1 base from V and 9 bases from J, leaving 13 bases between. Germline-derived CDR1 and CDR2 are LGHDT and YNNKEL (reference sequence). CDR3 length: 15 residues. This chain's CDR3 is CASSQGQGGLSPLHF. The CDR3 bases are TGTGCCAGCAGCCAAGGTCAGGGAGGACTTTCACCCCTCCACTTT. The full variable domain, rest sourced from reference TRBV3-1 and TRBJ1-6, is DTAVSQTPKYLVTQMGNDKSIKCEQNLGHDTMYWYKQDSKKFLKIMFSYNNKELIINETVPNRFSPKSPDKAHLNLHINSLELGDSAVYFCASSQGQGGLSPLHFGNGTRLTVT.

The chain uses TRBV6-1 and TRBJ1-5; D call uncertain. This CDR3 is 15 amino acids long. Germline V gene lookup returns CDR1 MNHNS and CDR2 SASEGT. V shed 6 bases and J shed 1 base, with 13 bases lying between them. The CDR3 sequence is CASRTSGRSNQPQHF. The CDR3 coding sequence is TGTGCCAGCAGGACCTCCGGGAGGAGCAATCAGCCCCAGCATTTT.

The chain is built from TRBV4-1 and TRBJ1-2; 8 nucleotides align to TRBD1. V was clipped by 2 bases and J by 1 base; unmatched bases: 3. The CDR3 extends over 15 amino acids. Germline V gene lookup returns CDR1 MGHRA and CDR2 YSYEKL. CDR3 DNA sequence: TGCGCCAGCAGCCAAAAGACAGGGGTTAACTATGGCTACACCTTC. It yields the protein CASSQKTGVNYGYTF.

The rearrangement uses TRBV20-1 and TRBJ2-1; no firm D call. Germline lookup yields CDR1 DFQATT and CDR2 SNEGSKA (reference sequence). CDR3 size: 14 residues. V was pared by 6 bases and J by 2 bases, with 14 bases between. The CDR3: CSADSSTAYNEQFF. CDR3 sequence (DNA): TGCAGTGCCGACTCTAGTACTGCCTACAATGAGCAGTTCTTC.

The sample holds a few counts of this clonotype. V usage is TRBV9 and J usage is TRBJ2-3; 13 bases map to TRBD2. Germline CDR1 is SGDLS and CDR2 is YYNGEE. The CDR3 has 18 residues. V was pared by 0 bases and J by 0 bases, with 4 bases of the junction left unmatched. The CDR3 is CASSVARGLAGSTDTQYF. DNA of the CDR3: TGTGCCAGCAGCGTAGCCCGGGGACTAGCGGGAAGCACAGATACGCAGTATTTT.

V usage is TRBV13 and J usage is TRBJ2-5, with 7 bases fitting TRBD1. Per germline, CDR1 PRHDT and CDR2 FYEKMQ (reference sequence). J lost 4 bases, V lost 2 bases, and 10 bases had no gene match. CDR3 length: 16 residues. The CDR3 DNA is TGTGCCAGCAGCTTACTCGTCGACAGGGCACGAGAGACCCAGTACTTC. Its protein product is CASSLLVDRARETQYF.

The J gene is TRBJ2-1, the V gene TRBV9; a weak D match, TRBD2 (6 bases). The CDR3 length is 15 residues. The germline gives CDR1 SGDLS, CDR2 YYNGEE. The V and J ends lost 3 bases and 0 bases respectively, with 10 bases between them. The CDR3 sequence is CASSGSGISYNEQFF. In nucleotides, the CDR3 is TGTGCCAGCAGCGGTAGCGGAATCTCCTACAATGAGCAGTTCTTC.

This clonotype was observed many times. CDR3 bases: TGTGCCAGCAGTCCTCGAGCGGGGACTCAAGAGACCCAGTACTTC. Translating it yields CASSPRAGTQETQYF. The gene calls are TRBV11-2 and TRBJ2-5; 7 nucleotides align to TRBD2. V lost 6 bases and J lost 2; bases outside the gene matches: 9. Looked up from germline, CDR1 is SGHAT and CDR2 is FQNNGV. This CDR3 spans 15 amino acids.

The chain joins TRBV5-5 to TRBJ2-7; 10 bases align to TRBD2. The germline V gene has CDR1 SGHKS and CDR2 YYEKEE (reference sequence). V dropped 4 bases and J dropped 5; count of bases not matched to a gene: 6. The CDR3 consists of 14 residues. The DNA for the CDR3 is TGTGCCAGCAGCCTACGGACTAGCGGCGACGAGCAGTACTTC. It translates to CASSLRTSGDEQYF.

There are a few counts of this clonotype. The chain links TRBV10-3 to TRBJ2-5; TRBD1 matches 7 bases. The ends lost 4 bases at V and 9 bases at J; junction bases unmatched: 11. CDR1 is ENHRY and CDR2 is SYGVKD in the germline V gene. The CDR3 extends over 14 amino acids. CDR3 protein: CAISAVYRGRAQYF. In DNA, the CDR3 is TGTGCCATCAGTGCGGTTTACAGGGGTAGGGCCCAGTACTTC.

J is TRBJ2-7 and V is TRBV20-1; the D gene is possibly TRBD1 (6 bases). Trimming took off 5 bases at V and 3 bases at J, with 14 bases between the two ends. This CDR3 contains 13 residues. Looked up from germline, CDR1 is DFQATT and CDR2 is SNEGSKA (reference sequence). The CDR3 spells CSAFTGTLYEQYF. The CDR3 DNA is TGCAGTGCTTTTACGGGGACACTCTACGAGCAGTACTTC.

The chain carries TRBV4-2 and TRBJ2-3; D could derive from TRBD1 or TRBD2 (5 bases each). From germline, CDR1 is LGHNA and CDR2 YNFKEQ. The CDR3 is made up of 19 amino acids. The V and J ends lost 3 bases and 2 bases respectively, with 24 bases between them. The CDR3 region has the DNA TGTGCCAGCAGCCAGACCCCGGGGCGTACAGTCCTCTACACAGATACGCAGTATTTT. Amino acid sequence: CASSQTPGRTVLYTDTQYF.

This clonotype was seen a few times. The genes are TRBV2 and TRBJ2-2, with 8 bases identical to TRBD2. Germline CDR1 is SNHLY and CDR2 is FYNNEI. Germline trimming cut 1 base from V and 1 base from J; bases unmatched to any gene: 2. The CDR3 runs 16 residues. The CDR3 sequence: CASSEEAGENTGELFF. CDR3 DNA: TGTGCCAGCAGTGAAGAAGCGGGGGAGAACACCGGGGAGCTGTTTTTT.

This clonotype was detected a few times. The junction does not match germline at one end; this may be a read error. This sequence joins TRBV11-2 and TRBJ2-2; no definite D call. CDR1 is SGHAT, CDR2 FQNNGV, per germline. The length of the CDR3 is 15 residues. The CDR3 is CASSLDPQNAGELFF. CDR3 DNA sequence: TGTGCCAGCAGCTTAGATCCACAGAACGCCGGGGAGCTGTTTTTT.

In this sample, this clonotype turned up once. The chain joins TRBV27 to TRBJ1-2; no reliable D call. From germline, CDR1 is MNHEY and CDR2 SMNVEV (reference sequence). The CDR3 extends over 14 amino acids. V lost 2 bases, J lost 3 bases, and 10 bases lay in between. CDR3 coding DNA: TGTGCCAGCAGTTTAAGGAGATCAGACTATGGCTACACCTTC. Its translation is CASSLRRSDYGYTF.

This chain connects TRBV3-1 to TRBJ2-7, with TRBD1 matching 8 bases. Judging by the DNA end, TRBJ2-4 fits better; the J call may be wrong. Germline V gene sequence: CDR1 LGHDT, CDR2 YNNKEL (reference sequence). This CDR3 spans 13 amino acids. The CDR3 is CASSPTGVNIQYF. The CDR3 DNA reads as TGTGCCAGCAGCCCGACAGGGGTGAACATTCAGTACTTC.

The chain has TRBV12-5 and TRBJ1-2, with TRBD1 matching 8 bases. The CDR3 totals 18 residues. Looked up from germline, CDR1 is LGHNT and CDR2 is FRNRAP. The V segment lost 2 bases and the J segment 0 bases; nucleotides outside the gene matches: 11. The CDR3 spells CASGLTENRTGSNYGYTF. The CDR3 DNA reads TGTGCTAGTGGTTTGACTGAGAATAGGACAGGGTCTAACTATGGCTACACCTTC.

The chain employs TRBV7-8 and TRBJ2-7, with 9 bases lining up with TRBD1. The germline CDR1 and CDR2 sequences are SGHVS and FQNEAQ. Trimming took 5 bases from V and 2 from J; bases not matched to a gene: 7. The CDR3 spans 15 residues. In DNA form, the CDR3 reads TGTGCCAGCAGCCAGGCGGGACAGGGCACCTACGAGCAGTACTTC. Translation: CASSQAGQGTYEQYF.

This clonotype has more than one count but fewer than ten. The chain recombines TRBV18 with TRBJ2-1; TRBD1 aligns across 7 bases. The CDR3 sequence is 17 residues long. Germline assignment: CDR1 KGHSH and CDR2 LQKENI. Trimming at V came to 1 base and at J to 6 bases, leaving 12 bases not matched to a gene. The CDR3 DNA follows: TGTGCCAGCTCACCACTCTCTGGACAGGTTATGTCCAATGAGCAGTTCTTC. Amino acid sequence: CASSPLSGQVMSNEQFF.

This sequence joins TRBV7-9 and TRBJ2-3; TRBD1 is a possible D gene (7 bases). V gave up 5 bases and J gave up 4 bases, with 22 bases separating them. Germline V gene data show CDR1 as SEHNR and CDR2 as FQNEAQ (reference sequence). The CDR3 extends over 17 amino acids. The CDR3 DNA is TGTGCCAGCAGCCAGATTGCTGGAGGGGGCAGGGCAGATACGCAGTATTTT. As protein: CASSQIAGGGRADTQYF.

The CDR3 DNA reads TGTGCCATCAAGTCCCGGGACGGTTACGAGCAGTACTTC. Protein: CAIKSRDGYEQYF. The chain links TRBV24-1 to TRBJ2-7; D tentatively fits TRBD1 or TRBD2 (5 bases each). Germline V gene data show CDR1 as KGHDR and CDR2 as SFDVKD. The CDR3 contains 13 residues. V lost 11 bases and J lost 4, with 17 bases in between.

DNA of the CDR3: TGTGCCAGCTCACCACTATCCGGGACTAGTGGAGAGACCCAGTACTTC. It translates to CASSPLSGTSGETQYF. The chain employs TRBV18 and TRBJ2-5; 8 nucleotides align to TRBD2. V trimming: 1 base; J trimming: 4 bases; junction bases outside the gene matches: 8. Germline CDR1 and CDR2: KGHSH and LQKENI. The CDR3 has 16 amino acids.

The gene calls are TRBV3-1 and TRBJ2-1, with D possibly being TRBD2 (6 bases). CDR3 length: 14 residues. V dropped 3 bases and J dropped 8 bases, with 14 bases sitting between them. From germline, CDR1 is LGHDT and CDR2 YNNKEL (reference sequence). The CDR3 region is CASSQGGNKYEQFF. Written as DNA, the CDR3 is TGTGCCAGCAGCCAGGGCGGGAATAAGTATGAGCAGTTCTTC.

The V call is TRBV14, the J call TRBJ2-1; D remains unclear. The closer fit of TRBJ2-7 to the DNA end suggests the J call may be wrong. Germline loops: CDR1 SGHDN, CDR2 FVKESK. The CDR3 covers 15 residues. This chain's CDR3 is CASRPHLTSYNEQYF. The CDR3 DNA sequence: TGTGCCAGCAGGCCACACCTAACCTCCTACAATGAGCAGTACTTC.

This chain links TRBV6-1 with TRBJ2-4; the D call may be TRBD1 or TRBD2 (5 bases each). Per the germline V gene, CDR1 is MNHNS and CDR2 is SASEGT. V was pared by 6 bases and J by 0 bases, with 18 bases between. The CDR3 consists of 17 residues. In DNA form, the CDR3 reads TGTGCCAGCAGGGGGGTGGGCTTAGGGAGAGCCAAAAACATTCAGTACTTC. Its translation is CASRGVGLGRAKNIQYF.

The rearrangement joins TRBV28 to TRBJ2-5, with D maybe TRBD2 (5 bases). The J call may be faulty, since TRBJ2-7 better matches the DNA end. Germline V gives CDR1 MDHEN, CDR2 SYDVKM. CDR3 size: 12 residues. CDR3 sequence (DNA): TGTGCCAGCAGTTCGGTCGGGAACGAGCAGTACTTC. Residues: CASSSVGNEQYF.

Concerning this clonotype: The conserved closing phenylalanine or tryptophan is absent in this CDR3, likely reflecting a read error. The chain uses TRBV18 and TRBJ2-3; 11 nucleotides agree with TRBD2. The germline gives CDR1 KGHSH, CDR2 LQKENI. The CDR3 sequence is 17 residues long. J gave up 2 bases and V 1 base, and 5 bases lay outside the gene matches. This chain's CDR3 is CASSPLLAGGTTDTQYS. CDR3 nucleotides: TGTGCCAGCTCACCACTCCTAGCGGGAGGAACCACAGATACGCAGTATTCT.

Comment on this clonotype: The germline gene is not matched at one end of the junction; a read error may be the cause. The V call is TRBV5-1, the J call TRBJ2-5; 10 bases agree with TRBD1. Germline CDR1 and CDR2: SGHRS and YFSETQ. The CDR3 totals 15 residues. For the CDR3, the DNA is TGTGCCAGCAGTTTGGGACAGGGGTTCTACAATGAGCAGTACTTC. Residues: CASSLGQGFYNEQYF.

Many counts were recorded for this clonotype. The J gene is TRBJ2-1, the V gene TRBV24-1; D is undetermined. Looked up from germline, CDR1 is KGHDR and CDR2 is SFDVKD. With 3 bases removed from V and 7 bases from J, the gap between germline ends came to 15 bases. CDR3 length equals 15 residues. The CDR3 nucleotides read TGTGCCACCAGTGATAATCAGGCCCTCAGGAATGAGCAGTTCTTC. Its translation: CATSDNQALRNEQFF.

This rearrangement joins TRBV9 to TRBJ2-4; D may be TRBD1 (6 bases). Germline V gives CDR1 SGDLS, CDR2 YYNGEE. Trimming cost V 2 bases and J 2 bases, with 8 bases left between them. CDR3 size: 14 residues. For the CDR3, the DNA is TGTGCCAGCAGCGTCGGGACAACCAAAAACATTCAGTACTTC. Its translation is CASSVGTTKNIQYF.